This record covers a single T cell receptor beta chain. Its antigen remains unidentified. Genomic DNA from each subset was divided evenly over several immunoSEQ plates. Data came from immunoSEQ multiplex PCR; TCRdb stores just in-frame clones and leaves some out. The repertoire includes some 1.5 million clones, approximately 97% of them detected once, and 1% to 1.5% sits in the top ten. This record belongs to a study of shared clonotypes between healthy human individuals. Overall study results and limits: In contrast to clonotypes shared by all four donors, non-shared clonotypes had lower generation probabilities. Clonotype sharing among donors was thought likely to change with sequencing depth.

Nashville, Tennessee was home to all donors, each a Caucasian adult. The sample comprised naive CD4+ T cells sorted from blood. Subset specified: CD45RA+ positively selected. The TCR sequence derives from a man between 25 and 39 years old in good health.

The CDR3 sequence: CASSLAWVASETQYF. DNA of the CDR3: TGCGCCAGCAGCTTGGCCTGGGTAGCTTCTGAGACCCAGTACTTC. The genes are TRBV5-1 and TRBJ2-5, with D unresolved. The V and J ends lost 0 bases and 5 bases respectively, with 14 bases between them. CDR1 and CDR2 (germline): SGHRS, YFSETQ. CDR3 size: 15 residues.